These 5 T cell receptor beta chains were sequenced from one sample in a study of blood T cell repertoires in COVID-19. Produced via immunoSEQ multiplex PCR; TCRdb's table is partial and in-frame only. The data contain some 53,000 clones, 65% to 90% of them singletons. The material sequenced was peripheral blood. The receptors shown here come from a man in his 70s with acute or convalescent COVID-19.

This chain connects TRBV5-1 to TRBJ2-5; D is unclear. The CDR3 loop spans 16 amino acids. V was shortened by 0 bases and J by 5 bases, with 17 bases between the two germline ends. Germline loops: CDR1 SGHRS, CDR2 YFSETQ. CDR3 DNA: TGCGCCAGCAGCTTGGCGATAAACTCGCTAGTGGAGACCCAGTACTTC. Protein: CASSLAINSLVETQYF.

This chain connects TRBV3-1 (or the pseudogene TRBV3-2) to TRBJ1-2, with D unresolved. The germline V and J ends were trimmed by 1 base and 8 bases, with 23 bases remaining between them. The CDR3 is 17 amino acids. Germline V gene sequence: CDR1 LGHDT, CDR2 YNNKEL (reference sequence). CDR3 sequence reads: CASSQGFGKGGKKGYTF. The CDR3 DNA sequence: TGTGCCAGCAGCCAAGGGTTCGGTAAGGGAGGGAAGAAGGGCTACACCTTC.

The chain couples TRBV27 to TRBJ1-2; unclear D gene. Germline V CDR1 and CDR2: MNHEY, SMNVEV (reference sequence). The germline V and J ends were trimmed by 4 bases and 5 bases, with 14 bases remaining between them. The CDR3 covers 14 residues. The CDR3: CASSSSTRQYGYTF. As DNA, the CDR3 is TGTGCCAGCAGTTCCTCGACCCGACAATATGGCTACACCTTC.

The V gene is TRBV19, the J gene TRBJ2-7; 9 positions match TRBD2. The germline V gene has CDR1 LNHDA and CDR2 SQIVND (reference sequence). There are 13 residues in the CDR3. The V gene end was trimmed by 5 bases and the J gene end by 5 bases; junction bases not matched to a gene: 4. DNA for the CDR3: TGTGCCAGTAGTGGGACTAGCAGGAACGAGCAGTACTTC. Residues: CASSGTSRNEQYF.

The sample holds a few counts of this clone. The CDR3 reads CASILAGGNTGELFF. CDR3 nucleotides: TGTGCCAGCATTTTAGCGGGAGGGAACACCGGGGAGCTGTTTTTT. The rearrangement joins TRBV11-2 to TRBJ2-2; 10 nucleotides line up with TRBD2. Trimming took 7 bases from V and 1 from J; bases not matched to a gene: 3. This CDR3 spans 15 amino acids. CDR1 and CDR2 (germline): SGHAT, FQNNGV. Drawing the rest from reference TRBV11-2 and TRBJ2-2, the complete variable domain is EAGVAQSPRYKIIEKRQSVAFWCNPISGHATLYWYQQILGQGPKLLIQFQNNGVVDDSQLPKDRFSAERLKGVDSTLKIQPAKLEDSAVYLCASILAGGNTGELFFGEGSRLTVL.